The T cell receptor beta chain described here comes from a study of shared clonotypes between healthy human individuals. Study as a whole: Two women and a few men aged 18 to 49 served as donors.

Germline CDR1 and CDR2: SGHRS and YFSETQ. V lost 3 bases and J lost 13; bases outside the gene matches: 10. The CDR3 has 13 residues. Libraries were prepared by immunoSEQ multiplex PCR; TCRdb keeps only in-frame clonotypes and omits some of them. The sample shows 950,000 to 1,200,000 clones, approximately 80% of them seen only once. The donor cohort consisted entirely of Caucasian adults residing in Nashville, Tennessee. The rearrangement joins TRBV5-1 to TRBJ2-4, with 7 bases aligning to TRBD1. This sequence originates from a man between 18 and 29 years old in good health. Some clones in this sample may be carry-over from other donors' samples. Sample: memory CD4+ T cells from PBMCs. Subset specified: CD45RA-negative fraction. The CDR3 nucleotides are TGCGCCAGCAGCTCAGGGGCCGGGACAGTGCAGTACTTC. Translated, it gives CASSSGAGTVQYF.